The 17 T cell receptor beta chains listed next were all sequenced from one sample in a study of vaccination effects on CD4 cells after COVID-19. The protocol was immunoSEQ multiplex PCR, while the TCRdb copy is restricted to in-frame clones and leaves out a portion. The data show 55,000 to 80,000 clones, 80% seen once. Using viral peptide pools, the ViraFEST assay grew out antigen-specific CD4+ T cells prior to sequencing. After more than 9 days in culture, the CD4+ T cells were isolated. Having tested negative for nucleocapsid antibodies, the vaccine recipients showed no prior SARS-CoV-2 infection. No antigen has been assigned to these receptors. The input for sequencing was CD4+ T cells from PBMCs cultured with SARS-CoV-2 spike peptides, taken before COVID-19 vaccination. The receptors stem from a human donor who received a COVID-19 vaccine.

The rearrangement uses TRBV5-1 and TRBJ2-1; D assignment may be TRBD1 or TRBD2 (5 bases each). Trimming left V 0 bases short and J 3 bases short, with 13 bases between. Germline V CDR1 and CDR2: SGHRS, YFSETQ. The CDR3 contains 16 residues. CDR3 bases: TGCGCCAGCAGCTTGGCCGGGGACCTTAACTACAATGAGCAGTTCTTC. Amino acids: CASSLAGDLNYNEQFF.

The genes are TRBV28 and TRBJ1-1; unclear D gene. Trimming pared 2 bases from V and 1 base from J, leaving 17 bases between. The germline V gene has CDR1 MDHEN and CDR2 SYDVKM. This CDR3 has 17 residues. The CDR3 here is CASSLKRGESRNTEAFF. CDR3 bases: TGTGCCAGCAGTTTAAAGCGCGGGGAAAGTAGGAACACTGAAGCTTTCTTT.

The chain recombines TRBV5-1 with TRBJ2-5, with D hard to call. The ends were cut back, 0 bases at V and 0 bases at J, with 3 bases in the middle. The CDR3 covers 13 residues. Germline V lookup: CDR1 SGHRS, CDR2 YFSETQ. The CDR3 spells CASSLGNQETQYF. For the CDR3, the DNA is TGCGCCAGCAGCTTGGGGAACCAAGAGACCCAGTACTTC.

The rearrangement uses TRBV24-1 and TRBJ2-2; D might be TRBD1 (5 bases). The V end was cut by 3 bases, the J end by 2 bases, with 12 bases between. The CDR3 contains 16 residues. Germline-derived CDR1 and CDR2 are KGHDR and SFDVKD. CDR3 region: CATSDPPGINTGELFF. The CDR3, as DNA: TGTGCCACCAGTGATCCCCCAGGGATCAACACCGGGGAGCTGTTTTTT.

The J gene is TRBJ1-2, the V gene TRBV24-1; D is undetermined. Germline V gives CDR1 KGHDR, CDR2 SFDVKD. V was cut by 5 bases and J by 6 bases, with 9 bases left in between. The CDR3 is made up of 12 amino acids. The CDR3 reads CATSGDEDGYTF. CDR3 nucleotide sequence: TGTGCCACCAGTGGCGACGAGGATGGCTACACCTTC.

The chain employs TRBV4-1 and TRBJ1-2; D uncertain. The CDR3 has 15 residues. The V end lost 2 bases, the J end lost 3 bases, and 13 bases lay between the germline ends. From germline, CDR1 is MGHRA and CDR2 YSYEKL. CDR3 sequence reads: CASSQPWKRDYGYTF. The CDR3 nucleotides read TGCGCCAGCAGCCAACCTTGGAAGAGGGACTATGGCTACACCTTC.

This chain links TRBV3-1 (or the pseudogene TRBV3-2) with TRBJ1-1, with D unresolved. V lost 1 base and J lost 4, with 10 bases in between. This CDR3 comprises 14 residues. In germline, CDR1 is LGHDT, CDR2 YNNKEL (reference sequence). CDR3 protein: CASSQGGRVTEAFF. The CDR3 DNA reads TGTGCCAGCAGCCAAGGAGGAAGGGTCACTGAAGCTTTCTTT.

The chain uses TRBV29-1 and TRBJ2-3; 8 nucleotides match TRBD2. Losses at the gene ends were 1 base for V and 0 bases for J; bases not matched to a gene: 9. Germline values: CDR1 SQVTM, CDR2 ANQGSEA. The CDR3 sequence is 17 residues long. CDR3 sequence: CSVEGARGASSTDTQYF. In DNA, the CDR3 is TGCAGCGTTGAAGGGGCGCGGGGGGCCTCTAGCACAGATACGCAGTATTTT.

This chain links TRBV5-1 with TRBJ1-1; D is possibly TRBD1 (5 bases). The V end was cut by 1 base, the J end by 1 base, with 17 bases between. The CDR3 runs 17 residues. Germline V gives CDR1 SGHRS, CDR2 YFSETQ. The CDR3: CASSLWGGSGQNTEAFF. The CDR3 nucleotides read TGCGCCAGCAGCTTGTGGGGCGGGTCGGGTCAGAACACTGAAGCTTTCTTT.

The chain uses TRBV7-6 and TRBJ2-3, with D perhaps matching TRBD2 (6 bases). The V gene's germline CDR1 is SGHVS and CDR2 FNYEAQ. There are 15 residues in the CDR3. Trimming took 0 bases from V and 1 from J, leaving 8 bases between them. CDR3 nucleotides: TGTGCCAGCAGCTTAGCGGGGGGTCGCACAGATACGCAGTATTTT. Residues: CASSLAGGRTDTQYF. The variable domain in full, with the rest retrieved from reference TRBV7-6 and TRBJ2-3, is GAGVSQSPRYKVTKRGQDVALRCDPISGHVSLYWYRQALGQGPEFLTYFNYEAQQDKSGLPNDRFSAERPEGSISTLTIQRTEQRDSAMYRCASSLAGGRTDTQYFGPGTRLTVL.

This clone was recorded a few times. The chain joins TRBV7-2 to TRBJ2-1, with 7 bases that match TRBD1. The ends lost 4 bases at V and 13 bases at J; junction bases unmatched: 7. Germline CDR1 is SGHTA and CDR2 is FQGNSA. This CDR3 comprises 12 residues. For the CDR3, the DNA is TGTGCCAGCAGCTCCCCGGACAGGCCCCAGTTCTTC. As protein: CASSSPDRPQFF.

V usage is TRBV6-2 or TRBV6-3 and J usage is TRBJ2-5, with D tentatively TRBD1 (6 bases). CDR3 length: 15 residues. Germline V gene lookup returns CDR1 MNHEY and CDR2 SVGEGT. V was shortened by 5 bases and J by 1 base, with 14 bases between the two germline ends. The CDR3 loop reads CASSPRTVAQETQYF. In DNA form, the CDR3 reads TGTGCCAGCAGTCCCCGGACAGTAGCCCAAGAGACCCAGTACTTC.

V gene TRBV7-3 combines with J gene TRBJ2-3; D is unresolved. The CDR3 spans 15 residues. Looked up from germline, CDR1 is SGHTA and CDR2 is FQGTGA. Trimming shortened V by 5 bases and J by 0 bases, and 12 bases separated the two germline ends. The chain's CDR3 is CASSPGPQSTDTQYF. Written as DNA, the CDR3 is TGTGCCAGCAGCCCCGGACCTCAAAGCACAGATACGCAGTATTTT.

CDR3 nucleotides: TGTGCCAGCAGTGAAGATAAAGGGGCTCTGGAGACCCAGTACTTC. This gives the protein CASSEDKGALETQYF. The chain links TRBV2 to TRBJ2-5; D is perhaps TRBD1 (5 bases). This CDR3 region has 15 residues. V shed 1 base and J shed 5 bases, with 14 bases lying between them. Germline V gene sequence: CDR1 SNHLY, CDR2 FYNNEI.

CDR3 nucleotide sequence: TGTGCCAGCAGCTTAGCGCGAGGGGGGAACACTGAAGCTTTCTTT. This gives the protein CASSLARGGNTEAFF. The chain employs TRBV7-2 and TRBJ1-1, with D possibly being TRBD1 (6 bases). The CDR3 runs 15 residues. V shed 0 bases and J shed 1 base, with 9 bases lying between them. Germline values: CDR1 SGHTA, CDR2 FQGNSA.

The chain employs TRBV12-3 or TRBV12-4 and TRBJ1-5; TRBD1 might be the D (6 bases). CDR3 length: 13 amino acids. V dropped 5 bases and J dropped 6 bases, with 11 bases sitting between them. The CDR3 region has the DNA TGTGCCAGCAGTAGGGGGAGCGGTCAGCCCCAGCATTTT. This codes for CASSRGSGQPQHF.

The gene calls are TRBV24-1 and TRBJ2-5; the D is unclear. Germline V gene sequence: CDR1 KGHDR, CDR2 SFDVKD. Trimming left V 6 bases short and J 0 bases short, with 7 bases between. The CDR3 has 13 amino acids. This CDR3 reads CATSKTNQETQYF. CDR3 DNA sequence: TGTGCCACCAGTAAGACAAACCAAGAGACCCAGTACTTC.